This TCR beta chain was sequenced for a study of cytotoxic CD8 clonotypes in ibrutinib-treated CLL. Study at large: There were 10 to 11 relapsed/refractory patients and about 14 treatment-naive patients, and roughly 18 were IGHV unmutated.

TCRdb's table, derived via immunoSEQ multiplex PCR, lists solely in-frame clones and lacks some. The table lists more than 110,000 clones, 60% to 85% of them singletons. CDR3 length: 14 amino acids. Germline values: CDR1 SGHTA, CDR2 FQGNSA. On this clone itself: Its ends do not fully match the called genes, so a read error is possible.

The chain couples TRBV7-2 to TRBJ2-1; D tentatively fits TRBD1 or TRBD2 (5 bases each). The receptor was derived from a human donor with chronic lymphocytic leukemia. The sample consisted of PBMCs, taken after 24 months of ibrutinib treatment. CDR3 loop: CASSPQPGLDERFF. In DNA, the CDR3 is TGTGCCAGCAGCCCCCAGCCGGGGCTCGATGAGCGGTTCTTC.